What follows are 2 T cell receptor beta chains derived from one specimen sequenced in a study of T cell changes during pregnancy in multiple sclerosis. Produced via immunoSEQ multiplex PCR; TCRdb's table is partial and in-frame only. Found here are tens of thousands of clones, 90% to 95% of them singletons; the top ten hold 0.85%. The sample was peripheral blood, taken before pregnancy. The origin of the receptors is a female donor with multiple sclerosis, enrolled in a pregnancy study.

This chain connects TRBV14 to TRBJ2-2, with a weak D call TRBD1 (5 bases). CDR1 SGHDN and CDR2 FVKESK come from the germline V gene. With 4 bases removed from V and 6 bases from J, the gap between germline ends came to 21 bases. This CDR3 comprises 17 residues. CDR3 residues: CASSRPKSAGASGELFF. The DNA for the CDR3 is TGTGCCAGCAGCCGGCCTAAAAGCGCTGGGGCCTCCGGGGAGCTGTTTTTT.

CDR3 sequence reads: CASSLGLATDTQYF. The CDR3, as DNA: TGTGCCAGTAGTTTGGGACTAGCGACAGATACGCAGTATTTT. V usage is TRBV19 and J usage is TRBJ2-3; TRBD2 agrees at 10 bases. The CDR3 loop spans 14 amino acids. V shed 5 bases, J shed 3 bases, and the junction held 2 bases outside the gene matches. Germline assignment: CDR1 LNHDA and CDR2 SQIVND (reference sequence).